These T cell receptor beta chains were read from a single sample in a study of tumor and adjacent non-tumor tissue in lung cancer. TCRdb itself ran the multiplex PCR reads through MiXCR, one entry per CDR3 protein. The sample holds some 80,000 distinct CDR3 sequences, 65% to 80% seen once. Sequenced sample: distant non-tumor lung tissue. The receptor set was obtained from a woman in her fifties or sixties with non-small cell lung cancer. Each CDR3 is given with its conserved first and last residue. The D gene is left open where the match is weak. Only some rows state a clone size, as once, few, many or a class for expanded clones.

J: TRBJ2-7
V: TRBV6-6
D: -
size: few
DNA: TGTGCCAGCAGTCTCTTCAGCGGACAAGGGACATACGAGCAGTACTTC
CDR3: CASSLFSGQGTYEQYF

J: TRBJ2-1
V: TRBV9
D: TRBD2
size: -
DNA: TGTGCCAGCAGCGTTTCCGGCGGGAGGGCCAGGGTTGAGCAGTTCTTC
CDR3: CASSVSGGRARVEQFF

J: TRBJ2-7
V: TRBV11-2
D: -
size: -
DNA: TGTGCCAGCAGTGTAGTTAGGGTCAGCTACGAGCAGTACTTC
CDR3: CASSVVRVSYEQYF

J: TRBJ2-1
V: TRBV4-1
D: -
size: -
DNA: TGCGCCAGCAGCCAGAAGGGGGACTTTTGGCAGTTCTTC
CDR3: CASSQKGDFWQFF

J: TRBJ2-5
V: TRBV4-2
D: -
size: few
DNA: TGTGCCAGCAACCAAGTTCAAGGGGGTCAAGAGACCCAGTACTTC
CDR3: CASNQVQGGQETQYF

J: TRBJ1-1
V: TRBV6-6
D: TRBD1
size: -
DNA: TGTGCCAGCAAGATTCGTGGACAGGGGGTTTTATGGACTTCCTTT
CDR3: CASKIRGQGVLWTSF

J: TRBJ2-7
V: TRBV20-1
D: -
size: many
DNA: TGCAGTGCTAAGGGGGAGAGTCCTGGGTCCTACGAGCAGTACTTC
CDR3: CSAKGESPGSYEQYF

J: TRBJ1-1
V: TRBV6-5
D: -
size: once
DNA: TGTACCAGCACTTACGACGGGACAACCTGGGGCACTGAAGCTTTCTTT
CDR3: CTSTYDGTTWGTEAFF

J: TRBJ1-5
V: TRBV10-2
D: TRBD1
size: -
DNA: TGCACCAGCAGCAAGACAGGGGGGAGTAATCAGCCCCAGCATTTT
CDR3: CTSSKTGGSNQPQHF

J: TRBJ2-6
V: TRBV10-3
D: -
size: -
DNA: TGTGCCATAAGGGGACGGGGGACCGAGGCCAACGTCCTGACTTTC
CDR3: CAIRGRGTEANVLTF

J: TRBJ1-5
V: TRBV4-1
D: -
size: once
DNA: TGCGCCAGCAGCCAAGATTTAGATCAGTCCCAGCATTTT
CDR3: CASSQDLDQSQHF